This TCR beta chain was documented in a study of blood T cell repertoires in COVID-19. Study at large: Samples came from the United States, Italy and Spain, spanning acute and convalescent COVID-19. T cells, B-cell-depleted T cells, or PBMCs supplied cDNA or gDNA.

This CDR3 comprises 13 residues. Trimming removed 4 bases at V and 4 bases at J, with 11 bases between. Germline CDR1 reads MGHRA; CDR2 reads YSYEKL. As handled by the study authors: Quantification of nucleated cells was approximated via reference gene primer amplification. TCRdb's copy holds only in-frame clones and misses some; the assay was immunoSEQ multiplex PCR. From that table come the V and J calls and clone size; the DNA was used to work out D and trimming. Of about 190,000 clones in the sample, 88% are singletons; the top ten hold approximately 4%. The rearrangement uses TRBV4-1 and TRBJ2-7; D possibly corresponds to TRBD1 (6 bases). This receptor was identified in a human donor in a cohort sampled during active COVID-19. The source material was peripheral blood. The CDR3 is CASSRGRGYEQYF. DNA of the CDR3: TGCGCCAGCAGCCGTGGCAGGGGTTACGAGCAGTACTTC.